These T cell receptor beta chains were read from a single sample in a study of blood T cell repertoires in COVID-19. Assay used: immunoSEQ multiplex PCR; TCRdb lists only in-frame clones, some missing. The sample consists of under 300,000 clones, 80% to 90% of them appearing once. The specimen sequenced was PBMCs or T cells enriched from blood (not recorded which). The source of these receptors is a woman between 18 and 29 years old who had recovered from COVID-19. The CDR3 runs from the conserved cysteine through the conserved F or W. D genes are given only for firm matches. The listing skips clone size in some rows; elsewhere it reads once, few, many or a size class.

CASSLSGGGSYEQYF | TGTGCCAGCAGTTTAAGTGGCGGGGGTTCTTACGAGCAGTACTTC | TRBV28 | TRBD2 | TRBJ2-7 | .
CASSVGQGGPFEAFF | TGTGCCAGCAGCGTCGGACAGGGAGGCCCTTTTGAAGCTTTCTTT | TRBV6-5 | TRBD1 | TRBJ1-1 | .
CATSGGAPDTQYF | TGTGCCACCAGCGGGGGGGCCCCAGATACGCAGTATTTT | TRBV24-1 | TRBD2 | TRBJ2-3 | .
CASSQSPGVLTEAFF | TGCGCCAGCAGCCAGTCGCCAGGGGTACTTACTGAAGCTTTCTTT | TRBV5-1 | . | TRBJ1-1 | .
CASSEGVGGSPLHF | TGTGCCAGCAGTGAAGGGGTCGGCGGTTCACCCCTCCACTTT | TRBV6-1 | . | TRBJ1-6 | once
CASSEYPGLEKLFF | TGTGCCAGCAGTGAATATCCAGGCCTAGAAAAACTGTTTTTT | TRBV25-1 | . | TRBJ1-4 | .
CASSYSKPAQVGGYTF | TGTGCCAGCAGTTACTCGAAACCAGCTCAGGTCGGTGGCTACACCTTC | TRBV6-6 | . | TRBJ1-2 | .
CASSLVPPQKRAFF | TGTGCCAGCAGTTTAGTCCCCCCCCAAAAGCGGGCTTTCTTT | TRBV28 | . | TRBJ1-1 | .
CASSGRYRGAFF | TGTGCCAGCAGTGGCAGGTACAGAGGGGCTTTCTTT | TRBV7-9 | . | TRBJ1-1 | .
CASRGLRNSPLHF | TGTGCCAGCAGAGGACTGCGAAATTCACCCCTCCACTTT | TRBV2 | . | TRBJ1-6 | .
CASSLYDGNSPLHF | TGTGCCAGCAGTTTATACGACGGGAATTCACCCCTCCACTTT | TRBV27 | . | TRBJ1-6 | .
CASSLTPGVAYEQYF | TGTGCCAGTAGTCTAACCCCCGGGGTAGCCTACGAGCAGTACTTC | TRBV19 | . | TRBJ2-7 | .
CASRPRTGTHGYTF | TGTGCCAGCAGGCCCAGGACAGGGACTCATGGCTACACCTTC | TRBV28 | TRBD1 | TRBJ1-2 | .
CAISAGQGVSTEAFF | TGTGCCATCAGTGCAGGACAGGGAGTTAGCACTGAAGCTTTCTTT | TRBV10-3 | TRBD1 | TRBJ1-1 | .
CASSEPYSGDNEQFF | TGCGCCAGCAGTGAGCCGTACTCGGGGGACAATGAGCAGTTCTTC | TRBV10-2 | . | TRBJ2-1 | .
CASSGTGRNSPLHF | TGTGCCAGCAGTGGGACAGGTAGGAATTCACCCCTCCACTTT | TRBV3-1/TRBV3-2 | TRBD1 | TRBJ1-6 | .
CASSLGTQDEQYF | TGTGCCAGCAGCTTAGGGACACAGGACGAGCAGTACTTC | TRBV5-5 | . | TRBJ2-7 | once
CASRTGHSTPETQYF | TGTGCCAGCAGAACAGGCCACTCCACCCCGGAGACCCAGTACTTC | TRBV5-6 | . | TRBJ2-5 | .
CASSYSRGPNTEAFF | TGTGCCAGCAGTTACTCTCGGGGTCCGAACACTGAAGCTTTCTTT | TRBV6-5 | . | TRBJ1-1 | .
CASSDQGALTEKLFF | TGCGCCAGCAGCGATCAGGGGGCTCTTACTGAAAAACTGTTTTTT | TRBV5-1 | TRBD1 | TRBJ1-4 | .
CASRPGGAGETQYF | TGTGCCAGCAGGCCAGGGGGCGCGGGTGAGACCCAGTACTTC | TRBV5-4 | TRBD1 | TRBJ2-5 | .
CASGSGQGITNEKLFF | TGTGCTAGTGGTTCCGGACAGGGGATCACTAATGAAAAACTGTTTTTT | TRBV12-5 | TRBD1 | TRBJ1-4 | .
CATSDPGTGGYTF | TGTGCCACCAGTGATCCCGGGACAGGTGGCTACACCTTC | TRBV24-1 | TRBD1 | TRBJ1-2 | .
CASTLRSRLATNEKLFF | TGTGCCAGCACCCTGAGATCCAGGTTGGCAACTAATGAAAAACTGTTTTTT | TRBV28 | . | TRBJ1-4 | .
CSASLGVKDTEAFF | TGCAGTGCTAGTTTAGGGGTCAAGGACACTGAAGCTTTCTTT | TRBV20-1 | . | TRBJ1-1 | .
CASSFARTRGLDQPQHF | TGTGCCAGCAGTTTCGCCCGGACAAGGGGGCTCGACCAGCCCCAGCATTTT | TRBV28 | TRBD1 | TRBJ1-5 | .
CASSGQGGHLNTEAFF | TGTGCCAGCAGTGGACAGGGGGGACACTTGAACACTGAAGCTTTCTTT | TRBV2 | TRBD1 | TRBJ1-1 | .
CASSLVTGAYNEQFF | TGTGCTAGCAGCTTAGTGACAGGGGCCTACAATGAGCAGTTCTTC | TRBV7-7 | TRBD1 | TRBJ2-1 | .
CASRHGVEDQPQHF | TGTGCCAGCAGGCACGGGGTAGAAGACCAGCCCCAGCATTTT | TRBV28 | . | TRBJ1-5 | .
CASSQNSRGNTEAFF | TGTGCCAGCAGTCAAAATAGCAGGGGGAACACTGAAGCTTTCTTT | TRBV6-5 | . | TRBJ1-1 | .
CASSPGDRDLAGELFF | TGTGCCAGCAGCCCGGGGGACAGGGATTTGGCCGGGGAGCTGTTTTTT | TRBV5-4 | TRBD1 | TRBJ2-2 | .
CASSHRDRVNQPQHF | TGTGCCAGCTCACACCGGGACAGGGTGAATCAGCCCCAGCATTTT | TRBV18 | TRBD1 | TRBJ1-5 | .
CASSPQFRSDTQYF | TGTGCCAGCTCTCCTCAGTTCCGCTCAGATACGCAGTATTTT | TRBV18 | . | TRBJ2-3 | .